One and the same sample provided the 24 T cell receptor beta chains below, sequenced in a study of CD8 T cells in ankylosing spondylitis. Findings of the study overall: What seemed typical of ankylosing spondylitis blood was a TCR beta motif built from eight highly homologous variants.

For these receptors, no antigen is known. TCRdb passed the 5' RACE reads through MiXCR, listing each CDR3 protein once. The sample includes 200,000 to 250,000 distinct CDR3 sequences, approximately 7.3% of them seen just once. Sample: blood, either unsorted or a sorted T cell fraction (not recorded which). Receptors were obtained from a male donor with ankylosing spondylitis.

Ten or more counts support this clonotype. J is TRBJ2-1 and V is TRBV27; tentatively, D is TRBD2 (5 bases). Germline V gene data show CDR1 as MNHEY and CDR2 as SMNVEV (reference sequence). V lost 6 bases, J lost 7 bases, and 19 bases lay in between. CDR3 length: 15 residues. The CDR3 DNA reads TGTGCCAGCAGGACACTAGGTCCCACGTTGAATGAGCAGTTCTTC. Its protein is CASRTLGPTLNEQFF.

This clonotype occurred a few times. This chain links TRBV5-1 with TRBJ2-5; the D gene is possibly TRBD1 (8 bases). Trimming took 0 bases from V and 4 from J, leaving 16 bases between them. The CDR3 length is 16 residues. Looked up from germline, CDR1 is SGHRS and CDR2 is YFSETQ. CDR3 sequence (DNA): TGCGCCAGCAGCTTGGGGAGGACAGGGAGGGGAGAGACCCAGTACTTC. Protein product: CASSLGRTGRGETQYF.

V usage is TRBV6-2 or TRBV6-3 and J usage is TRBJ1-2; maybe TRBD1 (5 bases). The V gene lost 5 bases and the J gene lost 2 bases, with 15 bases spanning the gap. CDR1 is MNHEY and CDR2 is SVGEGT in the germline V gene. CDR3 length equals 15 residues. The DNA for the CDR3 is TGTGCCAGCAGTCCAGGATCCCGGGGGAACTATGGCTACACCTTC. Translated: CASSPGSRGNYGYTF.

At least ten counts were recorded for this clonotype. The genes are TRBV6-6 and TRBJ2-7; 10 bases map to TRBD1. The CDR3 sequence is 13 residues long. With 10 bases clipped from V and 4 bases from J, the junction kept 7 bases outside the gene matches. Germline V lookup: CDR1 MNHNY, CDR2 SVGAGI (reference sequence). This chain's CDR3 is CATRDRGFYEQYF. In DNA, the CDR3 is TGTGCCACCCGGGACAGGGGATTTTACGAGCAGTACTTC.

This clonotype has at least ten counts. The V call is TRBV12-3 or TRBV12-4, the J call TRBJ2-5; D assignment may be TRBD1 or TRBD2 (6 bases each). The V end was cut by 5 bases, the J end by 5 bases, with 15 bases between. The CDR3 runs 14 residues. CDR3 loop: CASSLLGGGETQYF. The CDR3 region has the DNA TGTGCCAGCAGTCTCCTCGGGGGCGGGGAGACCCAGTACTTC.

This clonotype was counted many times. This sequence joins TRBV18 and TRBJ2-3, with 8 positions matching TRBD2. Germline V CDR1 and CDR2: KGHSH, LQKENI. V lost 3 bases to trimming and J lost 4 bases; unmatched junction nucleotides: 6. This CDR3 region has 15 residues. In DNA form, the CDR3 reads TGTGCCAGCTCACCGGAAGCGGGAGTGGCAGATACGCAGTATTTT. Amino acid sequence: CASSPEAGVADTQYF.

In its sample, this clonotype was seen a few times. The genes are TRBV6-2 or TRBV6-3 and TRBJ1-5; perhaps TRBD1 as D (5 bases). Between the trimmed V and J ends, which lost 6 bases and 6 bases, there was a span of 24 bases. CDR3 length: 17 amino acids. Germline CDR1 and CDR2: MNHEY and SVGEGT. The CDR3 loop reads CASSPSSGLGLGQPQHF. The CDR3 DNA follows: TGTGCCAGCAGCCCTTCCTCGGGGCTGGGCTTAGGTCAGCCCCAGCATTTT.

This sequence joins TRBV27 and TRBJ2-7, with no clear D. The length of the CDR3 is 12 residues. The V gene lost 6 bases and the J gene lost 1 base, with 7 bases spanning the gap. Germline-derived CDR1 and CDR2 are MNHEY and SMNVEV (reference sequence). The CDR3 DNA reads TGTGCCAGCAGGGGGTTTTCCTACGAGCAGTACTTC. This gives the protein CASRGFSYEQYF.

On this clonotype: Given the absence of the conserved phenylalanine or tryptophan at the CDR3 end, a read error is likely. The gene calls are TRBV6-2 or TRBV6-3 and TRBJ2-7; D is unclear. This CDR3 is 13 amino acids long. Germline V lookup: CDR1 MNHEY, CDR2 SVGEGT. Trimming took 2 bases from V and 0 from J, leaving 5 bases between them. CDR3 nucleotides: TGTGCCAGCAGTTACGGGAACTCCTACGAGCAGTACCTC. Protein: CASSYGNSYEQYL.

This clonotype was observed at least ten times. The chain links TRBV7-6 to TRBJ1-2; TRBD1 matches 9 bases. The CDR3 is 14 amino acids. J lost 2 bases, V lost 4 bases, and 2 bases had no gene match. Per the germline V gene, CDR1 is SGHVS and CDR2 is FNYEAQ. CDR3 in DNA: TGTGCCAGCAGCTCCGGGACAGGGAACTATGGCTACACCTTC. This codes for CASSSGTGNYGYTF.

The CDR3 sequence is CASSAGTASGGSYTQYF. As DNA, the CDR3 is TGTGCCAGCAGCGCAGGGACGGCTAGCGGGGGTTCCTATACGCAGTATTTT. The chain links TRBV2 to TRBJ2-3; TRBD2 matches at 10 bases. The V gene end was trimmed by 6 bases and the J gene end by 7 bases; junction bases not matched to a gene: 16. This CDR3 is 17 amino acids long. Germline-derived CDR1 and CDR2 are SNHLY and FYNNEI.

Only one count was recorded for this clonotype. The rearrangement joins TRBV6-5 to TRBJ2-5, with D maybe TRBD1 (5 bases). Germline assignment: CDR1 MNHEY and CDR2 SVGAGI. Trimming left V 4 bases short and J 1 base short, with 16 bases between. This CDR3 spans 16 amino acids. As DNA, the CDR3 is TGTGCCAGCAGTTCGTCGATGACAGCGCCCCAAGAGACCCAGTACTTC. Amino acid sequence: CASSSSMTAPQETQYF.

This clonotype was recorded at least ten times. The CDR3 DNA reads as TGTGCCAGCAATGAGGATCTCGAATCACCCCTCCACTTT. Translating gives CASNEDLESPLHF. The chain carries TRBV4-2 and TRBJ1-6; D gene uncertain. Germline loops: CDR1 LGHNA, CDR2 YNFKEQ. V was clipped by 7 bases and J by 10 bases, with 14 bases between them. The CDR3 loop spans 13 amino acids.

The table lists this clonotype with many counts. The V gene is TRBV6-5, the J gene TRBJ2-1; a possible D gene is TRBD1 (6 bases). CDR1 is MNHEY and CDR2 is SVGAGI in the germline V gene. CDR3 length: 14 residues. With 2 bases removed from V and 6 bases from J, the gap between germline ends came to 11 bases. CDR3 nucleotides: TGTGCCAGCAGTTACGACTTACAGGGCAATGAGCAGTTCTTC. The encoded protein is CASSYDLQGNEQFF.

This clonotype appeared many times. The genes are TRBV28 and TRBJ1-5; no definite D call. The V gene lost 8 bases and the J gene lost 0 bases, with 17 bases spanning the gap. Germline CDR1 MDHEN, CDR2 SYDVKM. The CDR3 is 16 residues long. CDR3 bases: TGTGCCAGCTCCCCGGTTGGCGGATATAGCAATCAGCCCCAGCATTTT. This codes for CASSPVGGYSNQPQHF.

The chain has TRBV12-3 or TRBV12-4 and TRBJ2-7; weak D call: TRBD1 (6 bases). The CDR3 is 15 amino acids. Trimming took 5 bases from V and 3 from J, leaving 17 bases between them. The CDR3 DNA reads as TGTGCCAGCAGTACTCATCTCCAGGGGTACTACGAGCAGTACTTC. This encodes CASSTHLQGYYEQYF.

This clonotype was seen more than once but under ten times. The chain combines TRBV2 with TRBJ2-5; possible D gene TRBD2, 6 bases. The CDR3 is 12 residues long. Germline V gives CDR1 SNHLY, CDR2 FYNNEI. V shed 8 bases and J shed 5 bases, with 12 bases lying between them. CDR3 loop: CASQEGWETQYF. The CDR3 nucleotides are TGTGCCAGCCAGGAGGGTTGGGAGACCCAGTACTTC.

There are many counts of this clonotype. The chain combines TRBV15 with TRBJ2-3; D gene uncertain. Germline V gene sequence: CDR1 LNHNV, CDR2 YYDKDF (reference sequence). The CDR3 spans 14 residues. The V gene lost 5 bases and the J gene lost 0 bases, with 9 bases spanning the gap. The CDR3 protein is CATSVLRSTDTQYF. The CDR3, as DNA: TGTGCCACCAGCGTCCTACGGAGCACAGATACGCAGTATTTT.

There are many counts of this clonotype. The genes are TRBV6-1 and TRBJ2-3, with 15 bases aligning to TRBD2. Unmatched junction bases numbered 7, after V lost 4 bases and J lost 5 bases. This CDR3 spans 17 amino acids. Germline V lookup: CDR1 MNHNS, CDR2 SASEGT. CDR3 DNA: TGTGCCAGCAGTGCGGGACTAGCGGGAGGAAGTAGAGATACGCAGTATTTT. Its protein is CASSAGLAGGSRDTQYF.

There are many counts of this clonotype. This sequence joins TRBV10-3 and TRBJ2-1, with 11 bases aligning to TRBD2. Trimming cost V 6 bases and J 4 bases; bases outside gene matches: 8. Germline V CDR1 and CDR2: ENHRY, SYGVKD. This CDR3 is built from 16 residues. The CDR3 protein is CAIRDSGRALYNEQFF. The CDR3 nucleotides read TGTGCCATCAGAGATAGCGGGAGGGCTCTTTACAATGAGCAGTTCTTC.

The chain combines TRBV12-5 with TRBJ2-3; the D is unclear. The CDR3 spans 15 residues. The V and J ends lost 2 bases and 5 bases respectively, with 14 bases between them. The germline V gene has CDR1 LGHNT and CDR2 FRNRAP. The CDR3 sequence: CASGLTTLPGDTQYF. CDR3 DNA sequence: TGTGCTAGTGGTTTGACTACCCTACCAGGAGATACGCAGTATTTT.

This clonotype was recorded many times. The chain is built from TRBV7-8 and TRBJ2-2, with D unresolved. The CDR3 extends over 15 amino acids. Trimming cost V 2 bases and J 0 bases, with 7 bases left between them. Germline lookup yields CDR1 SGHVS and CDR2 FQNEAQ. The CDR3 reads CASSLRDPNTGELFF. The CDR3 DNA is TGTGCCAGCAGCTTAAGGGATCCGAACACCGGGGAGCTGTTTTTT.

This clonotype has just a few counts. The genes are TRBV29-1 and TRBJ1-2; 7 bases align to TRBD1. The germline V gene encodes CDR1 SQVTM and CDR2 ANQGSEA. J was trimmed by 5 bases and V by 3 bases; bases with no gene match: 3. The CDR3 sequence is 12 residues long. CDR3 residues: CSVDRRGYGYTF. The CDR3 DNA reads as TGCAGCGTTGATCGCAGGGGGTATGGCTACACCTTC.

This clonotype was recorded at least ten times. This CDR3 is CASSLLREETQYF. CDR3 bases: TGTGCCAGCAGTTTACTCAGAGAAGAGACCCAGTACTTC. V and J are TRBV28 and TRBJ2-5; D gene uncertain. Looked up from germline, CDR1 is MDHEN and CDR2 is SYDVKM. V shed 2 bases and J shed 3 bases, with 7 bases lying between them. This CDR3 is built from 13 residues. Based on the CDR3 plus reference TRBV28 and TRBJ2-5, the full variable domain is DVKVTQSSRYLVKRTGEKVFLECVQDMDHENMFWYRQDPGLGLRLIYFSYDVKMKEKGDIPEGYSVSREKKERFSLILESASTNQTSMYLCASSLLREETQYFGPGTRLLVL.